The 29 T cell receptor beta chains reported below all come from one sample, sequenced in a study of blood T cell repertoires in COVID-19. Repertoires were generated with immunoSEQ multiplex PCR, while TCRdb's copy carries only in-frame clones and drops some. The table shows 70,000 to 100,000 clones, with more than 70% occurring only once. The sample comprised peripheral blood. The source is a woman of 80 years or more with active COVID-19.

The chain employs TRBV18 and TRBJ2-7; TRBD1 matches at 7 bases. With 8 bases clipped from V and 2 bases from J, the junction kept 9 bases outside the gene matches. Germline CDR1 and CDR2: KGHSH and LQKENI. The CDR3 has 14 amino acids. CDR3: CASNQQGDPYEQYF. CDR3 sequence (DNA): TGTGCCAGCAACCAGCAGGGGGACCCCTACGAGCAGTACTTC.

This clone was observed a few times. This rearrangement joins TRBV27 to TRBJ2-7; D is perhaps TRBD2 (6 bases). The ends were cut back, 6 bases at V and 4 bases at J, with 16 bases in the middle. The CDR3 spans 14 residues. Germline-derived CDR1 and CDR2 are MNHEY and SMNVEV (reference sequence). The CDR3 DNA reads TGTGCCAGCAGGAAACTAGGAGGGACTTACGAGCAGTACTTC. Residues: CASRKLGGTYEQYF.

The chain is built from TRBV6-2 or TRBV6-3 and TRBJ2-7; maybe TRBD2 (6 bases). There are 17 residues in the CDR3. Per germline, CDR1 MNHEY and CDR2 SVGEGT. Trimming took 6 bases from V and 1 from J, leaving 22 bases between them. The CDR3 region has the DNA TGTGCCAGCAGCTATTCTACCCGGGGACTGGATTCCTACGAGCAGTACTTC. Its protein is CASSYSTRGLDSYEQYF.

The gene calls are TRBV28 and TRBJ1-2; a weak D match, TRBD1 (5 bases). Germline loops: CDR1 MDHEN, CDR2 SYDVKM. This CDR3 spans 14 amino acids. Trimming left V 5 bases short and J 8 bases short, with 18 bases between. The CDR3 sequence: CASSPGGRDAGYTF. CDR3 sequence (DNA): TGTGCCAGCAGTCCGGGAGGCAGGGATGCGGGCTACACCTTC.

V and J are TRBV11-3 and TRBJ2-2, with TRBD2 as a possible D gene (6 bases). The V gene's germline CDR1 is SGHNT and CDR2 YENEEA. The ends were cut back, 5 bases at V and 7 bases at J, with 8 bases in the middle. CDR3 length: 12 residues. As DNA, the CDR3 is TGTGCCAGCAGCCCGCGGGGCGGGGAGCTGTTTTTT. The encoded protein is CASSPRGGELFF.

The chain combines TRBV5-1 with TRBJ1-1; no clear D. The germline CDR1 and CDR2 sequences are SGHRS and YFSETQ. Trimming removed 1 base at V and 1 base at J, with 8 bases between. CDR3 length equals 14 residues. CDR3 in amino acids: CASSLITGNTEAFF. In DNA, the CDR3 is TGCGCCAGCAGCTTGATAACCGGGAACACTGAAGCTTTCTTT.

The genes are TRBV15 and TRBJ2-1; 11 bases map to TRBD2. This CDR3 contains 15 residues. The junction had 0 bases not matched to a gene; V was cut back by 0 bases and J by 5 bases. Germline CDR1 LNHNV, CDR2 YYDKDF (reference sequence). Here the CDR3 reads CATSRDSGGDNEQFF. DNA for the CDR3: TGTGCCACCAGCAGAGATAGCGGGGGGGACAATGAGCAGTTCTTC.

This clone has just a few counts. The rearrangement uses TRBV7-6 and TRBJ2-3; possible D gene TRBD2, 6 bases. Trimming took off 0 bases at V and 0 bases at J, with 13 bases between the two ends. The CDR3 contains 17 residues. Germline V lookup: CDR1 SGHVS, CDR2 FNYEAQ. The CDR3 spells CASSLAGGTLSTDTQYF. Here the CDR3 DNA reads TGTGCCAGCAGCTTAGCGGGAGGAACCCTTAGCACAGATACGCAGTATTTT. The full variable domain, its missing parts supplied by reference TRBV7-6 and TRBJ2-3, is GAGVSQSPRYKVTKRGQDVALRCDPISGHVSLYWYRQALGQGPEFLTYFNYEAQQDKSGLPNDRFSAERPEGSISTLTIQRTEQRDSAMYRCASSLAGGTLSTDTQYFGPGTRLTVL.

V and J are TRBV28 and TRBJ2-1; 9 bases fit TRBD2. V was clipped by 5 bases and J by 0 bases; unmatched bases: 8. Germline lookup yields CDR1 MDHEN and CDR2 SYDVKM. The CDR3 is 17 amino acids. DNA of the CDR3: TGTGCCAGCAGTCCCATAGCGGGAGAGTACTCCTACAATGAGCAGTTCTTC. It encodes CASSPIAGEYSYNEQFF.

J is TRBJ1-6 and V is TRBV19; TRBD1 matches at 7 bases. With 0 bases clipped from V and 9 bases from J, the junction kept 8 bases outside the gene matches. Germline CDR1 is LNHDA and CDR2 is SQIVND (reference sequence). The CDR3 contains 16 residues. As DNA, the CDR3 is TGTGCCAGTAGTATAGATCACGGGGACAGAAGTTCACCCCTCCACTTT. Translation: CASSIDHGDRSSPLHF. Drawing the rest from reference TRBV19 and TRBJ1-6, the complete variable domain is DGGITQSPKYLFRKEGQNVTLSCEQNLNHDAMYWYRQDPGQGLRLIYYSQIVNDFQKGDIAEGYSVSREKKESFPLTVTSAQKNPTAFYLCASSIDHGDRSSPLHFGNGTRLTVT.

This chain joins TRBV6-1 and TRBJ2-3, with D perhaps TRBD1 (6 bases). Germline V CDR1 and CDR2: MNHNS, SASEGT. The CDR3 is made up of 15 amino acids. Trimming pared 1 base from V and 4 bases from J, leaving 12 bases between. CDR3 nucleotide sequence: TGTGCCAGCAGTGAAGGGACAGATGGAGCAGATACGCAGTATTTT. Its protein product is CASSEGTDGADTQYF.

The chain is built from TRBV4-3 and TRBJ2-5; D remains unclear. The CDR3 runs to 14 residues. V was cut by 0 bases and J by 0 bases, with 5 bases left in between. The V gene's germline CDR1 is LGHNA and CDR2 YSLEER. The CDR3 sequence: CASSQEAHQETQYF. DNA of the CDR3: TGCGCCAGCAGCCAAGAAGCGCACCAAGAGACCCAGTACTTC.

The chain employs TRBV7-9 and TRBJ2-1, with 7 bases that match TRBD1. CDR3 length: 15 amino acids. From germline, CDR1 is SEHNR and CDR2 FQNEAQ (reference sequence). Trimming cost V 5 bases and J 8 bases; bases outside gene matches: 12. This CDR3 reads CASSPRDRENDEQFF. DNA of the CDR3: TGTGCCAGCAGCCCGCGCGACAGGGAAAATGATGAGCAGTTCTTC.

V is TRBV2 and J is TRBJ2-5; 7 positions match TRBD2. From germline, CDR1 is SNHLY and CDR2 FYNNEI. CDR3 length: 14 residues. V trimming: 4 bases; J trimming: 3 bases; junction bases outside the gene matches: 5. The CDR3 nucleotides are TGTGCCAGCAGTGCCAGCGGGGCAAAAGAGACCCAGTACTTC. It translates to CASSASGAKETQYF. Together with reference TRBV2 and TRBJ2-5, the CDR3 gives the full variable domain: EPEVTQTPSHQVTQMGQEVILRCVPISNHLYFYWYRQILGQKVEFLVSFYNNEISEKSEIFDDQFSVERPDGSNFTLKIRSTKLEDSAMYFCASSASGAKETQYFGPGTRLLVL.

The chain uses TRBV6-1 and TRBJ2-2, with 11 bases aligning to TRBD2. CDR1 is MNHNS and CDR2 is SASEGT in the germline V gene. CDR3 length: 18 residues. V dropped 1 base and J dropped 3; count of bases not matched to a gene: 7. CDR3 nucleotide sequence: TGTGCCAGCAGTGAAGGGTTAGCGGGAGGGTCGTACACCGGGGAGCTGTTTTTT. Its translation: CASSEGLAGGSYTGELFF.

The CDR3, as DNA: TGTGCCAGCAGCTACATTACCAACGAGCAGTACTTC. Translated, it gives CASSYITNEQYF. V usage is TRBV7-8 and J usage is TRBJ2-7; D gene ambiguous. The CDR3 is made up of 12 amino acids. Looked up from germline, CDR1 is SGHVS and CDR2 is FQNEAQ. Trimming stripped 4 bases from V and 5 bases from J, with 9 bases between. The whole variable domain, remainder taken from reference TRBV7-8 and TRBJ2-7, is GAGVSQSPRYKVAKRGQDVALRCDPISGHVSLFWYQQALGQGPEFLTYFQNEAQLDKSGLPSDRFFAERPEGSVSTLKIQRTQQEDSAVYLCASSYITNEQYFGPGTRLTVT.

J is TRBJ2-4 and V is TRBV11-2; 12 nucleotides line up with TRBD2. Trimming removed 4 bases from V and 0 bases from J; junction bases left unmatched: 7. Germline V gives CDR1 SGHAT, CDR2 FQNNGV. CDR3 length: 18 amino acids. DNA for the CDR3: TGTGCCAGCAGCTCACTAGCGGGAGGTGATCTAGCCAAAAACATTCAGTACTTC. This sequence encodes CASSSLAGGDLAKNIQYF.

CDR3 bases: TGTGCCACGTCGGACAGGGGTCAGCCCCAGCATTTT. It specifies CATSDRGQPQHF. The chain carries TRBV24-1 and TRBJ1-5; 9 bases are a match to TRBD1. The V gene's germline CDR1 is KGHDR and CDR2 SFDVKD. V shed 10 bases and J 6 bases; nucleotides not matched to a gene: 3. The CDR3 has 12 amino acids.

The chain carries TRBV28 and TRBJ2-1; D ambiguous. Trimming removed 2 bases at V and 4 bases at J, with 12 bases between. CDR3 length: 15 residues. Germline V lookup: CDR1 MDHEN, CDR2 SYDVKM. The CDR3 DNA reads TGTGCCAGCAGTTTAGCGACGTCGCGGTACAATGAGCAGTTCTTC. This codes for CASSLATSRYNEQFF.

The rearrangement joins TRBV18 to TRBJ2-7; 11 nucleotides agree with TRBD1. Trimming took 2 bases from V and 7 from J; bases not matched to a gene: 16. The CDR3 loop spans 18 amino acids. Germline V gene sequence: CDR1 KGHSH, CDR2 LQKENI. For the CDR3, the DNA is TGTGCCAGCTCACCAACGAGGACAGGGGGCGGTCTACCTTCGGAGCAGTACTTC. Its protein is CASSPTRTGGGLPSEQYF.

V gene TRBV2 combines with J gene TRBJ2-5; 8 bases agree with TRBD2. Per germline, CDR1 SNHLY and CDR2 FYNNEI. The CDR3 runs 16 residues. The V and J ends lost 6 bases and 5 bases, in that order; junction bases with no gene match: 14. CDR3 in DNA: TGTGCCAGCAGCGTCCGGGGGGGCGCTCAGGGGGAGACCCAGTACTTC. Translation: CASSVRGGAQGETQYF. The full variable domain, its missing parts supplied by reference TRBV2 and TRBJ2-5, is EPEVTQTPSHQVTQMGQEVILRCVPISNHLYFYWYRQILGQKVEFLVSFYNNEISEKSEIFDDQFSVERPDGSNFTLKIRSTKLEDSAMYFCASSVRGGAQGETQYFGPGTRLLVL.

This chain links TRBV7-9 with TRBJ2-1; 7 bases line up with TRBD1. V shed 5 bases and J 0 bases; nucleotides not matched to a gene: 7. Germline values: CDR1 SEHNR, CDR2 FQNEAQ (reference sequence). The CDR3 runs to 16 residues. The CDR3, as DNA: TGTGCCAGCAGCCCGCACAGGACAGGCTCCTACAATGAGCAGTTCTTC. Amino acid sequence: CASSPHRTGSYNEQFF. Looking up the rest from reference TRBV7-9 and TRBJ2-1 gives the full variable domain: DTGVSQNPRHKITKRGQNVTFRCDPISEHNRLYWYRQTLGQGPEFLTYFQNEAQLEKSRLLSDRFSAERPKGSFSTLEIQRTEQGDSAMYLCASSPHRTGSYNEQFFGPGTRLTVL.

This clone came up once. The gene calls are TRBV19 and TRBJ2-3; 12 bases align to TRBD1. Germline CDR1 is LNHDA and CDR2 is SQIVND (reference sequence). CDR3 length: 16 residues. The V gene end was trimmed by 3 bases and the J gene end by 3 bases; junction bases not matched to a gene: 4. The CDR3 DNA follows: TGTGCCAGTAGTATGGGACAGGGGGCTCGTACAGATACGCAGTATTTT. Protein: CASSMGQGARTDTQYF.

The rearrangement uses TRBV15 and TRBJ2-1; 13 bases fit TRBD2. CDR3 length: 19 amino acids. The J segment lost 3 bases and the V segment lost 4 bases, leaving 12 bases of the junction unmatched. Germline V lookup: CDR1 LNHNV, CDR2 YYDKDF (reference sequence). CDR3 DNA sequence: TGTGCCACCAGCACGGTAGGACTAGCGGGAGTATCTGGCTACAATGAGCAGTTCTTC. Residues: CATSTVGLAGVSGYNEQFF.

The J gene is TRBJ2-7, the V gene TRBV12-3 or TRBV12-4; D is uncertain. The V gene lost 6 bases and the J gene lost 3 bases, with 9 bases spanning the gap. This CDR3 has 12 amino acids. The CDR3 nucleotides are TGTGCCAGCAGCCATACAGTCTACGAGCAGTACTTC. The encoded protein is CASSHTVYEQYF.

The chain couples TRBV15 to TRBJ2-1, with 7 bases identical to TRBD1. The germline V gene has CDR1 LNHNV and CDR2 YYDKDF (reference sequence). The CDR3 is 14 residues long. Unmatched junction bases numbered 4, after V lost 8 bases and J lost 0 bases. The CDR3 spells CATGDSSSYNEQFF. For the CDR3, the DNA is TGTGCCACCGGGGACAGCAGCTCCTACAATGAGCAGTTCTTC.

The genes are TRBV9 and TRBJ2-7; 7 bases line up with TRBD1. Germline CDR1 reads SGDLS; CDR2 reads YYNGEE. V trimming: 4 bases; J trimming: 0 bases; junction bases outside the gene matches: 4. This CDR3 has 14 residues. CDR3 in amino acids: CASSTGQSSYEQYF. In DNA, the CDR3 is TGTGCCAGCAGCACGGGACAGAGCTCCTACGAGCAGTACTTC.

The rearrangement uses TRBV24-1 and TRBJ1-5, with D hard to call. The CDR3 is 13 residues long. CDR1 KGHDR and CDR2 SFDVKD come from the germline V gene. V gave up 2 bases and J gave up 11 bases, with 12 bases separating them. The CDR3 DNA reads TGTGCCACCAGTGATTCCTCGTCGAGGGCCCAGCATTTT. Amino acids: CATSDSSSRAQHF.

J is TRBJ1-1 and V is TRBV6-2 or TRBV6-3, with a weak D call TRBD1 (6 bases). Germline CDR1 MNHEY, CDR2 SVGEGT. This CDR3 spans 18 amino acids. The ends were cut back, 4 bases at V and 2 bases at J, with 23 bases in the middle. CDR3 in DNA: TGTGCCAGCAGTTCTTACCTTACTTCGACAGGCTATAACACTGAAGCTTTCTTT. As protein: CASSSYLTSTGYNTEAFF.